This T cell receptor (beta chain) derives from a study of vaccination effects on CD4 cells after COVID-19. Peptide-pool stimulation followed by sequencing identified expanded antigen-specific CD4+ clonotypes in the ViraFEST assay. Scientists isolated CD4+ T cells after an approximately 10-day culture period ended. Vaccinees lacked prior SARS-CoV-2 infection and tested negative for nucleocapsid antibodies. V shed 5 bases and J 3 bases; nucleotides not matched to a gene: 4. The CDR3 loop spans 15 amino acids. Germline CDR1 and CDR2: SGHTA and FQGNSA. Assay: immunoSEQ multiplex PCR; the TCRdb copy retains only in-frame clones and omits some. The sample lists tens of thousands of clones, approximately 70% seen once, with roughly 4% in the top ten. Findings and limits, study-wide: From healthy vaccinees, only 1 of 255 vaccine-induced clones also reacted to common cold coronaviruses.

This clone was detected only a few times. The target antigen is unknown. J is TRBJ2-3 and V is TRBV7-2, with 11 positions matching TRBD2. The TCR sequence derives from a human donor who received a COVID-19 vaccine. The sample here was CD4+ T cells from PBMCs cultured with HCoV-OC43 spike peptides, taken before COVID-19 vaccination. Subset indicated: HCoV-OC43 spike overlapping peptide pool stimulation. Written as DNA, the CDR3 is TGTGCCAGCAGCATTAGCGGGGGGGCAACAGATACGCAGTATTTT. This encodes CASSISGGATDTQYF.